The rows below give T cell receptor beta chains drawn from one sample of a study of T cells in Graves' hyperthyroidism and ophthalmopathy. TCRdb re-analysed the multiplex PCR reads in MiXCR, keeping a single row per CDR3 protein. This sample has fewer than 350,000 distinct CDR3 sequences, with around a sixth found just once. Sequenced input: blood. Receptors were obtained from a woman aged 50 to 65 with Graves' hyperthyroidism. The CDR3 runs from the conserved cysteine through the conserved F or W. Fields, in order: V gene, J gene, CDR3 protein.

V: TRBV5-1; J: TRBJ1-2; CDR3: CASSAQNYGYTF
V: TRBV5-1; J: TRBJ2-5; CDR3: CASSAGQGVRQTQYF
V: TRBV6-1; J: TRBJ1-1; CDR3: CASNRQGVITEAFF
V: TRBV12-3/TRBV12-4; J: TRBJ2-1; CDR3: CASSYFRLGSYNEQFF
V: TRBV6-1; J: TRBJ2-3; CDR3: CASSLTRDGTDTQYF
V: TRBV20-1; J: TRBJ2-6; CDR3: CSASRAGANVLTF
V: TRBV20-1; J: TRBJ2-2; CDR3: CSARAARNTGELFF
V: TRBV2; J: TRBJ1-1; CDR3: CASSEAGRGWGTEAFF
V: TRBV30; J: TRBJ2-3; CDR3: CAWGLAGGLSTQYF
V: TRBV20-1; J: TRBJ1-1; CDR3: CSAEAGRGTEAFF
V: TRBV29-1; J: TRBJ2-1; CDR3: CSTGQGGNEQFF
V: TRBV7-2; J: TRBJ1-2; CDR3: CASSDYGYTF
V: TRBV20-1; J: TRBJ2-3; CDR3: CSASGTTAATDTQYF
V: TRBV4-1; J: TRBJ2-2; CDR3: CASSQEVLSNTGELFF
V: TRBV6-2/TRBV6-3; J: TRBJ2-1; CDR3: CASSRARGQADNEQFF
V: TRBV7-8; J: TRBJ1-2; CDR3: CASSLGVPTGYGYTF
V: TRBV2; J: TRBJ1-3; CDR3: CASSGGQSSGNTIYF
V: TRBV3-1; J: TRBJ2-1; CDR3: CASSHGPGTSGRVNEQFF
V: TRBV7-9; J: TRBJ1-5; CDR3: CASSVDQPNQPQHF
V: TRBV12-3/TRBV12-4; J: TRBJ1-2; CDR3: CASSIRDRAYNGYTF
V: TRBV19; J: TRBJ2-6; CDR3: CASSATSAGANVLTF
V: TRBV29-1; J: TRBJ1-1; CDR3: CSSDRGNEAFF
V: TRBV20-1; J: TRBJ2-5; CDR3: CSARSPLAGRETQYF
V: TRBV4-1; J: TRBJ2-4; CDR3: CASSQLQLAKNIQYF
V: TRBV28; J: TRBJ2-5; CDR3: CASSARTGSKKTQYF
V: TRBV11-3; J: TRBJ2-1; CDR3: CASSFGSGSADEQFF
V: TRBV7-6; J: TRBJ2-1; CDR3: CASSFGDTLDNEQFF
V: TRBV12-3/TRBV12-4; J: TRBJ2-1; CDR3: CASTLGEWGSYNEQFF
V: TRBV2; J: TRBJ2-7; CDR3: CASSEAPGLAIEQYF
V: TRBV29-1; J: TRBJ2-5; CDR3: CSVGKGTSGNQETQYF
V: TRBV4-1; J: TRBJ1-6; CDR3: CASSQDFAGTRNSPLHF
V: TRBV20-1; J: TRBJ2-7; CDR3: CSANGLAGRSYEQYF
V: TRBV13; J: TRBJ2-5; CDR3: CASRPGRGETQYF
V: TRBV12-3/TRBV12-4; J: TRBJ1-5; CDR3: CASSLRGSRREQPQHF
V: TRBV12-3/TRBV12-4; J: TRBJ2-1; CDR3: CASSNDRGFDNEQFF